A selection of T cell receptor beta chains follows, all from one sample in a study of shared clonotypes between healthy human individuals. Produced via immunoSEQ multiplex PCR; TCRdb's table is partial and in-frame only. Of 550,000 to 850,000 clones listed, roughly 70% are singletons. Sequenced sample: memory CD4+ T cells sorted from blood. All receptors derive from a woman aged 25-40 years in good health. Each CDR3 is given with its conserved first and last residue. Each record gives: D gene, J gene, V gene, clone size, CDR3 protein, CDR3 DNA. A D gene is named only where the DNA matches it firmly. Size tells how often a clone was seen (once, few, many) or the class of an expanded clone, and some rows leave it out.

>TRBD1|TRBJ1-1|TRBV27|-
CASSPSLDRVGAFF
TGTGCCAGCAGTCCCAGTCTGGACAGGGTGGGAGCTTTCTTT
>-|TRBJ2-7|TRBV4-2|once
CASSQDYGESGLEQYF
TGTGCCAGCAGCCAAGACTACGGGGAGTCCGGGCTGGAGCAGTACTTC
>-|TRBJ2-6|TRBV11-3|once
CASSYRGRSSGANVLTF
TGTGCCAGCAGCTATAGGGGCAGGTCCTCTGGGGCCAACGTCCTGACTTTC
>-|TRBJ2-7|TRBV30|-
CAWSVQQFSHEQYF
TGTGCCTGGAGTGTACAACAGTTCTCCCACGAGCAGTACTTC
>-|TRBJ2-7|TRBV6-6|-
CASSYEAYSYEQYF
TGTGCCAGCAGTTATGAGGCGTATTCCTACGAGCAGTACTTC
>TRBD2|TRBJ2-3|TRBV5-4|-
CASSRGTSGSFSDTQYF
TGTGCCAGCAGCCGAGGGACTAGCGGGAGTTTTTCAGATACGCAGTATTTT
>-|TRBJ2-3|TRBV2|few
CASSKGETDTQYF
TGTGCCAGCAGTAAAGGGGAAACAGATACGCAGTATTTT
>TRBD1|TRBJ2-7|TRBV5-1|few
CASSPGDRDRYEQYF
TGCGCCAGCAGCCCCGGGGACAGGGATAGGTACGAGCAGTACTTC
>-|TRBJ1-5|TRBV15|-
CATSREGGYSNQPQHF
TGTGCCACCAGCAGAGAGGGGGGGTATAGCAATCAGCCCCAGCATTTT
>TRBD1|TRBJ2-7|TRBV4-2|-
CASSQEGQGPEQYF
TGTGCCAGCAGCCAAGAGGGACAGGGACCCGAGCAGTACTTC
>-|TRBJ1-5|TRBV27|-
CASSLDGLYSNQPQHF
TGTGCCAGCAGTTTAGACGGATTATATAGCAATCAGCCCCAGCATTTT
>TRBD1|TRBJ1-4|TRBV6-5|-
CASSYSTGLRKLFF
TGTGCCAGCAGCTATTCGACAGGGTTGAGAAAACTGTTTTTT
>TRBD2|TRBJ2-5|TRBV4-2|-
CASSGGLAGVQYF
TGTGCCAGCAGCGGGGGACTAGCGGGAGTCCAGTACTTC
>TRBD1|TRBJ1-5|TRBV19|-
CAAGQGAGQPQHF
TGTGCCGCGGGGCAGGGGGCCGGTCAGCCCCAGCATTTT
>-|TRBJ2-7|TRBV5-1|-
CASSSVSVPYEQYF
TGCGCCAGCAGCTCCGTCTCAGTACCCTACGAGCAGTACTTC
>-|TRBJ2-5|TRBV6-4|-
CASSDLGPPLEETQYF
TGTGCCAGCAGTGACTTAGGACCGCCTCTCGAGGAGACCCAGTACTTC